Each of the 12 T cell receptor beta chains below was sequenced from the same sample in a study of T cells after yellow fever vaccination. MiXCR, run by TCRdb on the 5' RACE reads, gives a single entry per CDR3 protein. The sample carries 120,000 or so distinct CDR3 sequences, approximately 14% recorded once. The sample here was CD8+ T cells sorted from PBMCs, taken 5 days after the yellow fever booster vaccination. These TCRs come from a man aged 18 to 30 who received the YFV17D yellow fever vaccine.

The rearrangement joins TRBV5-1 to TRBJ2-1; 8 bases fit TRBD2. J was trimmed by 2 bases and V by 6 bases; bases with no gene match: 7. The CDR3 loop spans 15 amino acids. Germline CDR1 reads SGHRS; CDR2 reads YFSETQ. The CDR3 loop is CASIHSGGAYNEQFF. DNA for the CDR3: TGCGCCAGCATCCATTCGGGGGGGGCCTACAATGAGCAGTTCTTC.

V and J are TRBV12-3 or TRBV12-4 and TRBJ1-1; no reliable D call. The CDR3 has 13 amino acids. Trimming shortened V by 2 bases and J by 3 bases, and 7 bases separated the two germline ends. CDR3 loop: CASSLFLDTEAFF. The CDR3 DNA is TGTGCCAGCAGTTTATTCTTGGACACTGAAGCTTTCTTT.

In this sample, this clonotype turned up a few times. This chain links TRBV4-1 with TRBJ2-5, with no clear D. V lost 0 bases, J lost 6 bases, and 17 bases lay in between. Germline V gene sequence: CDR1 MGHRA, CDR2 YSYEKL. The CDR3 is 16 amino acids. CDR3 DNA sequence: TGCGCCAGCAGCCAAGACCTCACCACGGTAGTAAAGACCCAGTACTTC. It is translated as CASSQDLTTVVKTQYF.

This clonotype has more than one count but fewer than ten. The CDR3 loop reads CASSPQTRERNSPLHF. The CDR3 DNA reads TGTGCCAGCTCACCCCAGACCAGGGAACGGAATTCACCCCTCCACTTT. This chain joins TRBV18 and TRBJ1-6; possible D gene TRBD1, 5 bases. Germline assignment: CDR1 KGHSH and CDR2 LQKENI. V gave up 3 bases and J gave up 7 bases, with 16 bases separating them. The CDR3 runs to 16 residues.

This chain joins TRBV7-9 and TRBJ2-7; TRBD1 agrees at 8 bases. The length of the CDR3 is 13 residues. Germline lookup yields CDR1 SEHNR and CDR2 FQNEAQ (reference sequence). J was trimmed by 5 bases and V by 4 bases; bases with no gene match: 4. This CDR3 reads CASSWDRTDEQYV. DNA for the CDR3: TGTGCCAGCAGCTGGGACAGGACGGACGAGCAGTACGTC.

This clonotype was recorded many times. V is TRBV5-1 and J is TRBJ2-1; D is perhaps TRBD1 (5 bases). CDR3 length: 14 residues. With 0 bases removed from V and 7 bases from J, the gap between germline ends came to 11 bases. Germline values: CDR1 SGHRS, CDR2 YFSETQ. For the CDR3, the DNA is TGCGCCAGCAGCTTGGGCAGGGTAGGGAATGAGCAGTTCTTC. Protein product: CASSLGRVGNEQFF. The variable domain in full, with the rest retrieved from reference TRBV5-1 and TRBJ2-1, is KAGVTQTPRYLIKTRGQQVTLSCSPISGHRSVSWYQQTPGQGLQFLFEYFSETQRNKGNFPGRFSGRQFSNSRSEMNVSTLELGDSALYLCASSLGRVGNEQFFGPGTRLTVL.

The V and J genes are TRBV12-3 or TRBV12-4 and TRBJ1-4; no firm D call. This CDR3 spans 14 amino acids. Trimming pared 6 bases from V and 8 bases from J, leaving 16 bases between. The CDR3 here is CASRTGRVGEKLFF. CDR3 bases: TGTGCCAGCAGGACTGGGAGGGTTGGGGAAAAACTGTTTTTT.

V gene TRBV14 combines with J gene TRBJ2-5, with D possibly being TRBD1 (6 bases). Germline V CDR1 and CDR2: SGHDN, FVKESK. Trimming removed 0 bases from V and 11 bases from J, with 10 bases in between. The CDR3 loop spans 12 amino acids. The CDR3 region has the DNA TGTGCCAGCAGCCAAGATCTGGGGGCTCAGTACTTC. Translation gives CASSQDLGAQYF.

This clonotype appeared a few times. V and J are TRBV28 and TRBJ2-1, with D perhaps matching TRBD1 (6 bases). From germline, CDR1 is MDHEN and CDR2 SYDVKM. V lost 3 bases to trimming and J lost 6 bases, with 12 bases between them. This CDR3 is built from 14 residues. The CDR3 DNA reads as TGTGCCAGCAGTTTTGCCCAGGGGTCCAATGAGCAGTTCTTC. It translates to CASSFAQGSNEQFF.

This chain joins TRBV11-3 and TRBJ2-1; 9 nucleotides line up with TRBD1. Losses at the gene ends were 5 bases for V and 8 bases for J; bases not matched to a gene: 7. The CDR3 is 14 residues long. Germline assignment: CDR1 SGHNT and CDR2 YENEEA. CDR3 amino acids: CASSVGQGFYEQFF. The DNA for the CDR3 is TGTGCCAGCAGCGTTGGACAGGGGTTCTATGAGCAGTTCTTC.

This chain links TRBV9 with TRBJ2-1; maybe TRBD1 (5 bases). V was trimmed by 3 bases and J by 6 bases, leaving 10 bases between them. The CDR3 loop spans 13 amino acids. CDR1 is SGDLS and CDR2 is YYNGEE in the germline V gene. The CDR3 loop reads CASSAYQGNEQFF. The CDR3 DNA reads TGTGCCAGCAGCGCCTACCAGGGCAATGAGCAGTTCTTC.

J is TRBJ2-3 and V is TRBV7-3; TRBD1 agrees at 9 bases. The V gene end was trimmed by 5 bases and the J gene end by 4 bases; junction bases not matched to a gene: 10. The CDR3 is 16 residues long. The germline V gene encodes CDR1 SGHTA and CDR2 FQGTGA. The CDR3 DNA reads as TGTGCCAGCAGCGGGACAGGGCCATTTGATGCAGATACGCAGTATTTT. Protein product: CASSGTGPFDADTQYF.